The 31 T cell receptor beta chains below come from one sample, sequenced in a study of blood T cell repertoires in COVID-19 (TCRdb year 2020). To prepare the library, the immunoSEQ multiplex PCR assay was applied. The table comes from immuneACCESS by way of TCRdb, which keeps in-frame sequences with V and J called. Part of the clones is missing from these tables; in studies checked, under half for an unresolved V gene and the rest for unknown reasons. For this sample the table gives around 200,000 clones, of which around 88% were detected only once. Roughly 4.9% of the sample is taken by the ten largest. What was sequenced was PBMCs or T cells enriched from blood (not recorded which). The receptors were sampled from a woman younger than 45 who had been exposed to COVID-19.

DNA of the CDR3: TGTGCCAGCGTAGTCGGGAGGGAGGCTGGAAACACCATATATTTT. Protein product: CASVVGREAGNTIYF. The chain recombines TRBV2 with TRBJ1-3; D is unresolved. Deletions cut 8 bases from V and 2 bases from J, with 16 bases between. CDR3 length equals 15 residues. Germline loops: CDR1 SNHLY, CDR2 FYNNEI.

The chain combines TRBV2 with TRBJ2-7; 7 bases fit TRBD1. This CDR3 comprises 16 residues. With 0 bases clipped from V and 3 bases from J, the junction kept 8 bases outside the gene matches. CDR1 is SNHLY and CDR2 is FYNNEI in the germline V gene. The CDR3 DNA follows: TGTGCCAGCAGTGAAGCGATCACAGGGGAAAACTACGAGCAGTACTTC. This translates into CASSEAITGENYEQYF.

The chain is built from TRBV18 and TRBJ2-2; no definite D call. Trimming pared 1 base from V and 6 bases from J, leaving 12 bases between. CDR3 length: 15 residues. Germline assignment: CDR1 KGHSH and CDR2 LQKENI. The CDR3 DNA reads TGTGCCAGCTCACCACGATTCCAGGTGGCCGGGGAGCTGTTTTTT. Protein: CASSPRFQVAGELFF. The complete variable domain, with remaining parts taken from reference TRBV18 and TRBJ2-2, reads NAGVMQNPRHLVRRRGQEARLRCSPMKGHSHVYWYRQLPEEGLKFMVYLQKENIIDESGMPKERFSAEFPKEGPSILRIQQVVRGDSAAYFCASSPRFQVAGELFFGEGSRLTVL.

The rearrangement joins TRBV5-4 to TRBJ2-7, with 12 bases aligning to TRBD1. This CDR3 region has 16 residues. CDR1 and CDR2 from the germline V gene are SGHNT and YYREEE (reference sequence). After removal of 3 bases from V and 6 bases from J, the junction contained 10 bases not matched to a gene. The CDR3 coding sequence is TGTGCCAGCAGCTGGGACAGGGGGCGCAGTACAGGCGAGCAGTACTTC. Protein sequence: CASSWDRGRSTGEQYF. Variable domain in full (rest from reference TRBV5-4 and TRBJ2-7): ETGVTQSPTHLIKTRGQQVTLRCSSQSGHNTVSWYQQALGQGPQFIFQYYREEENGRGNFPPRFSGLQFPNYSSELNVNALELDDSALYLCASSWDRGRSTGEQYFGPGTRLTVT.

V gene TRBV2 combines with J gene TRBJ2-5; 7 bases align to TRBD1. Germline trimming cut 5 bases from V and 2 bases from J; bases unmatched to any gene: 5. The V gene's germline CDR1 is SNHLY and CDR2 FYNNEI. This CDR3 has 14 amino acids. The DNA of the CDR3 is TGTGCCAGCAGTCCGGGACAGTTACAAGAGACCCAGTACTTC. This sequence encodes CASSPGQLQETQYF.

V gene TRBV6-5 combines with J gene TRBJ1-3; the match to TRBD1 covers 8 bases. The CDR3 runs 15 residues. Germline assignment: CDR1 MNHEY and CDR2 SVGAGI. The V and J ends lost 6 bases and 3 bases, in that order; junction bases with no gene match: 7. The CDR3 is CASRAGGFSGNTIYF. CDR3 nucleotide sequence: TGTGCCAGCAGAGCAGGGGGCTTCAGTGGAAACACCATATATTTT.

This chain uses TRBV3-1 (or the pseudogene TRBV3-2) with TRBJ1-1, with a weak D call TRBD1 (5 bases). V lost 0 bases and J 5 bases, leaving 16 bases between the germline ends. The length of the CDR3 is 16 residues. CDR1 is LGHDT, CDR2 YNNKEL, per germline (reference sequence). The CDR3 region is CASSQESVQGGTEAFF. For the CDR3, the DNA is TGTGCCAGCAGCCAAGAATCCGTCCAGGGTGGGACTGAAGCTTTCTTT.

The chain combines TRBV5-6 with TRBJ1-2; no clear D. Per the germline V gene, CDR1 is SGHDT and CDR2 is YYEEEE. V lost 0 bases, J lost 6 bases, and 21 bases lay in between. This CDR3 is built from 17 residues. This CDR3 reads CASSLGSRTFPLDGYTF. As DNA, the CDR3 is TGTGCCAGCAGCTTGGGTTCCCGGACTTTTCCGCTCGATGGCTACACCTTC.

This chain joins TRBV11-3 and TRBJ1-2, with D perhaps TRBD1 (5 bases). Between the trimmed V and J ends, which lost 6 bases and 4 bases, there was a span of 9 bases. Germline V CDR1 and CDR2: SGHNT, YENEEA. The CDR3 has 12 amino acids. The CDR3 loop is CASSDRGYGYTF. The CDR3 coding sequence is TGTGCCAGCAGTGACAGAGGCTATGGCTACACCTTC.

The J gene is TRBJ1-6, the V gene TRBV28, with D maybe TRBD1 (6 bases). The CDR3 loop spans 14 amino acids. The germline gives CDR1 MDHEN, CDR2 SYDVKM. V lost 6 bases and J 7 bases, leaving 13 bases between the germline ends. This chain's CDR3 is CASSSGTLNSPLHF. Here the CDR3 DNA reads TGTGCCAGCAGCTCCGGGACATTGAATTCACCCCTCCACTTT.

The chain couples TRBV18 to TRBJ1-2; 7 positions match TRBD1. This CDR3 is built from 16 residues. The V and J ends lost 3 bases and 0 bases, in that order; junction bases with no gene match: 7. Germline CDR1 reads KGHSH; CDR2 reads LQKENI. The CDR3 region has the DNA TGTGCCAGCTCACCGAAAGGGACAGCCCCTAACTATGGCTACACCTTC. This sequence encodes CASSPKGTAPNYGYTF.

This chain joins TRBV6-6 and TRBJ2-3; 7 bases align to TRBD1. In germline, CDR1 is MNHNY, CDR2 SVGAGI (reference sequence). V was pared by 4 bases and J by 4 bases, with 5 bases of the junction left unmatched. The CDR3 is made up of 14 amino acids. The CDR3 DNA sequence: TGTGCCAGCAGTTTGACAGGGTTCGCAGATACGCAGTATTTT. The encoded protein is CASSLTGFADTQYF.

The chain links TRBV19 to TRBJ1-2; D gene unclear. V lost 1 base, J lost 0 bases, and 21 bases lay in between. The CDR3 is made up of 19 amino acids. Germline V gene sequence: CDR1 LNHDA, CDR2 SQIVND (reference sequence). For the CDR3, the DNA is TGTGCCAGTAGTATAGTTAGCGCAGACATCGAAATGGCTAACTATGGCTACACCTTC. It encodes CASSIVSADIEMANYGYTF.

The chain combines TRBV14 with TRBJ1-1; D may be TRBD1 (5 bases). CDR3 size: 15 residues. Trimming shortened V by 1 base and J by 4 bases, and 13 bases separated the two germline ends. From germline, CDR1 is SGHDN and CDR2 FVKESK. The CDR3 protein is CASSQGVRVGTEAFF. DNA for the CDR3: TGTGCCAGCAGCCAAGGCGTCAGGGTTGGCACTGAAGCTTTCTTT.

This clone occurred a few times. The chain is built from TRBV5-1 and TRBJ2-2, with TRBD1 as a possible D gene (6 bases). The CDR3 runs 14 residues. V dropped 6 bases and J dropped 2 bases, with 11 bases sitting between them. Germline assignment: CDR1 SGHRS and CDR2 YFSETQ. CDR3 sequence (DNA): TGCGCCAGCACGCCACAGGGAAACACCGGGGAGCTGTTTTTT. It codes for CASTPQGNTGELFF.

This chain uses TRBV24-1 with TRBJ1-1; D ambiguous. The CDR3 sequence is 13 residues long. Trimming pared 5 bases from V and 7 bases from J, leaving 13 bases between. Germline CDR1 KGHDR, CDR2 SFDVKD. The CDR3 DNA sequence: TGTGCCACCAGTGGCCCAGATGCGGGTGAAGCTTTCTTT. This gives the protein CATSGPDAGEAFF.

CDR3 loop: CASGQGGWDGYTF. The DNA for the CDR3 is TGTGCCAGCGGACAGGGCGGGTGGGATGGCTACACCTTC. The chain has TRBV2 and TRBJ1-2; 8 bases map to TRBD1. The CDR3 covers 13 residues. The ends lost 8 bases at V and 6 bases at J; junction bases unmatched: 8. Germline V gene lookup returns CDR1 SNHLY and CDR2 FYNNEI.

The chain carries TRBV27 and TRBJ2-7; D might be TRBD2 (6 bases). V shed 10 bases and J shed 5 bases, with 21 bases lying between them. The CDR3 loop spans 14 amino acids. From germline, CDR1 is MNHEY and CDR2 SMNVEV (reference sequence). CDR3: CATKRTRGSNEQYF. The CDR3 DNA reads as TGTGCCACCAAGAGAACCCGGGGGTCTAACGAGCAGTACTTC.

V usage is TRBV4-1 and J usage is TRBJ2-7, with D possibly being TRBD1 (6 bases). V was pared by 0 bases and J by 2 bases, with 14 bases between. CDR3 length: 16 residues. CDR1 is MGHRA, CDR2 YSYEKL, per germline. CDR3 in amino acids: CASSQETGTNPYEQYF. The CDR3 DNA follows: TGCGCCAGCAGCCAAGAAACAGGGACCAACCCCTACGAGCAGTACTTC.

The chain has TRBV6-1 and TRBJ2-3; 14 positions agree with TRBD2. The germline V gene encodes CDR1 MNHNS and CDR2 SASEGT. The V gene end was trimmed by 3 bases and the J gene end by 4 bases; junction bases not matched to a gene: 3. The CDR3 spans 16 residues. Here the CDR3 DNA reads TGTGCCAGCAGTGAGAGACTAGCGGGGGGGCCAGATACGCAGTATTTT. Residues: CASSERLAGGPDTQYF.

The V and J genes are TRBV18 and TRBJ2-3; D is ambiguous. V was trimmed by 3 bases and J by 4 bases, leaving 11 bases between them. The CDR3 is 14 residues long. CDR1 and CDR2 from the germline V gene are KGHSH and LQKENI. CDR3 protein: CASSPRTKSDTQYF. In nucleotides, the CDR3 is TGTGCCAGCTCACCCCGAACAAAGTCAGATACGCAGTATTTT.

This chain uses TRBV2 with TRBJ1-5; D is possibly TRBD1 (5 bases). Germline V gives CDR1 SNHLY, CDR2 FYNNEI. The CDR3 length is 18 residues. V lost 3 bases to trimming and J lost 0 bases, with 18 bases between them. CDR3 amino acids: CASSEAHAGGYSNQPQHF. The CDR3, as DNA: TGTGCCAGCAGTGAGGCCCATGCGGGGGGGTATAGCAATCAGCCCCAGCATTTT.

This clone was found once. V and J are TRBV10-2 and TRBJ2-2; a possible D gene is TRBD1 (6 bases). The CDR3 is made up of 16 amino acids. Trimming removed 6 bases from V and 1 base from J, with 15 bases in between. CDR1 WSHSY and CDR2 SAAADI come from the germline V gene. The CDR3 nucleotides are TGCGCCAGCAGATTACAGGGTTATGTGAACACCGGGGAGCTGTTTTTT. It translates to CASRLQGYVNTGELFF.

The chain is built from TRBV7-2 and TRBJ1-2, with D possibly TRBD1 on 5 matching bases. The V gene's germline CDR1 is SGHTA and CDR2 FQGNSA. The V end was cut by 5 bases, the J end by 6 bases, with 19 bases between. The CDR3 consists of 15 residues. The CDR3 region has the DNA TGTGCCAGCAGCCCCTTGGGGGGGGGATTCGATGGCTACACCTTC. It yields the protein CASSPLGGGFDGYTF.

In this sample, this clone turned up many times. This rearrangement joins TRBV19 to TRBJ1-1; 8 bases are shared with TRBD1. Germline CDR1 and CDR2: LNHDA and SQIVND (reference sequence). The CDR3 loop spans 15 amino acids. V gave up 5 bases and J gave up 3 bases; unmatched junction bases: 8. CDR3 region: CASSPRTGRYTEAFF. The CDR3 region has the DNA TGTGCCAGTAGTCCCAGGACAGGGCGATACACTGAAGCTTTCTTT.

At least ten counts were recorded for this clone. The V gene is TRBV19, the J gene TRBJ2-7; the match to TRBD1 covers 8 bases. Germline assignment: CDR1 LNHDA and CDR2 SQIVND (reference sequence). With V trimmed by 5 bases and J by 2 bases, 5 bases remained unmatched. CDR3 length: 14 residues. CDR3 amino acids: CASSSGTGAYEQYF. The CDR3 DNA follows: TGTGCCAGTAGTTCCGGGACAGGTGCCTACGAGCAGTACTTC.

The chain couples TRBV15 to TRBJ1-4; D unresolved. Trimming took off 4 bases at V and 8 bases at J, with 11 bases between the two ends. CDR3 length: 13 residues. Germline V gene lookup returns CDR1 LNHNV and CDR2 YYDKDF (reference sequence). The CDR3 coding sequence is TGTGCCACCAGCACCATCGGTCGCGAAAAACTGTTTTTT. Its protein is CATSTIGREKLFF.

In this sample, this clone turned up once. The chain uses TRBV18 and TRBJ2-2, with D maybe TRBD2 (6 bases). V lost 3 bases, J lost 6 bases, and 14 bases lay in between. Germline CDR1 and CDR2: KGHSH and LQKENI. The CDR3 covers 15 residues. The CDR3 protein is CASSPGRGTPGELFF. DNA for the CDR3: TGTGCCAGCTCACCGGGTCGGGGGACTCCCGGGGAGCTGTTTTTT.

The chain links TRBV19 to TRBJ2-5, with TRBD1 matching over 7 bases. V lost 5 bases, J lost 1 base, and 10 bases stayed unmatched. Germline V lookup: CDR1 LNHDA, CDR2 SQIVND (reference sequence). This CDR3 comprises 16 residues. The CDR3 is CASSVSRYRGQETQYF. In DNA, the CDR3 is TGTGCCAGTAGTGTCAGCCGATACAGGGGCCAAGAGACCCAGTACTTC.

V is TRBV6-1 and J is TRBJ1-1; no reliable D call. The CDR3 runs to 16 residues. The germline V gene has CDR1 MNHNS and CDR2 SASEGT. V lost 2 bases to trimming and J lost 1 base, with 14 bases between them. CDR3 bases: TGTGCCAGCAGTGAACCGGAGTGGTTTAGGAACACTGAAGCTTTCTTT. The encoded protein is CASSEPEWFRNTEAFF.

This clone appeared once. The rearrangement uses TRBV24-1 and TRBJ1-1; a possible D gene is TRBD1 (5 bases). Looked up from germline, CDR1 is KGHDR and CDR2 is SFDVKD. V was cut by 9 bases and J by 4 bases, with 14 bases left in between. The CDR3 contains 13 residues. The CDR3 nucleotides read TGTGCCACCCCGGACACCCCCGGCACTGAAGCTTTCTTT. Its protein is CATPDTPGTEAFF.